Each of the 22 T cell receptor beta chains below was sequenced from the same sample in a study of T cell repertoires in cytomegalovirus infection. TCRdb reanalysed the reads using MiXCR and keeps one entry per CDR3 protein. In the table there are some 390,000 distinct CDR3 sequences, 15% to 20% of which are singletons. Sequenced material: PBMCs. The receptors were gathered from a human donor in good health (CMV status not recorded). Some clones in this sample may be carry-over from other donors' samples.

This clonotype showed up just a few times. V and J are TRBV27 and TRBJ2-7; D gene unclear. CDR3 length: 14 amino acids. The germline CDR1 and CDR2 sequences are MNHEY and SMNVEV (reference sequence). V was shortened by 1 base and J by 2 bases, with 9 bases between the two germline ends. The CDR3 here is CASSLLGHAYEQYF. The CDR3 DNA is TGTGCCAGCAGTTTATTGGGCCACGCCTACGAGCAGTACTTC.

This chain connects TRBV20-1 to TRBJ2-7; 8 nucleotides agree with TRBD1. The V and J ends lost 0 bases and 2 bases, in that order; junction bases with no gene match: 6. CDR3 length equals 15 residues. Per germline, CDR1 DFQATT and CDR2 SNEGSKA (reference sequence). CDR3 nucleotides: TGCAGTGCTAGAGATCCAAGACAGGGGACCTACGAGCAGTACTTC. This encodes CSARDPRQGTYEQYF.

A word on this clonotype: A junction boundary mismatches the germline segment, possibly from a read error. The chain is built from TRBV20-1 and TRBJ1-2; 7 nucleotides align to TRBD1. The CDR3 sequence is 12 residues long. Germline assignment: CDR1 DFQATT and CDR2 SNEGSKA (reference sequence). The CDR3 sequence is CSARGDSYGYTF. In DNA, the CDR3 is TGCAGTGCCAGAGGGGACAGCTATGGCTACACCTTC.

This clonotype was picked up a small number of times. This rearrangement joins TRBV11-2 to TRBJ2-5; D ambiguous. The length of the CDR3 is 12 residues. The germline gives CDR1 SGHAT, CDR2 FQNNGV. V lost 6 bases, J lost 5 bases, and 10 bases lay in between. In DNA form, the CDR3 reads TGTGCCAGCAGGGAGTTTCGGGAGACCCAGTACTTC. It specifies CASREFRETQYF. Using reference TRBV11-2 and TRBJ2-5 for the parts outside the CDR3, the full variable domain is EAGVAQSPRYKIIEKRQSVAFWCNPISGHATLYWYQQILGQGPKLLIQFQNNGVVDDSQLPKDRFSAERLKGVDSTLKIQPAKLEDSAVYLCASREFRETQYFGPGTRLLVL.

This chain uses TRBV13 with TRBJ2-5; a weak D match, TRBD1 (6 bases). Looked up from germline, CDR1 is PRHDT and CDR2 is FYEKMQ (reference sequence). This CDR3 comprises 16 residues. V dropped 5 bases and J dropped 5 bases, with 21 bases sitting between them. CDR3: CASSLTGGLSEETQYF. The CDR3 DNA reads TGTGCCAGCAGCCTGACAGGAGGATTGTCAGAGGAGACCCAGTACTTC.

The chain links TRBV18 to TRBJ1-2; D gene ambiguous. The CDR3 extends over 15 amino acids. Germline CDR1 KGHSH, CDR2 LQKENI. V dropped 4 bases and J dropped 4 bases, with 16 bases sitting between them. The CDR3 protein is CASSRDGTTIYGYTF. CDR3 bases: TGTGCCAGCTCACGAGACGGAACAACGATCTATGGCTACACCTTC.

The gene calls are TRBV15 and TRBJ2-5; 12 nucleotides line up with TRBD2. This CDR3 is built from 18 residues. V dropped 0 bases and J dropped 4; count of bases not matched to a gene: 9. Germline V gene lookup returns CDR1 LNHNV and CDR2 YYDKDF (reference sequence). CDR3 sequence: CATSRDGLTSGGRETQYF. CDR3 DNA sequence: TGTGCCACCAGCAGAGATGGGCTAACTAGCGGGGGGCGAGAGACCCAGTACTTC.

The V gene is TRBV29-1, the J gene TRBJ1-2; TRBD1 matches 10 bases. The CDR3 length is 13 residues. V dropped 3 bases and J dropped 7; count of bases not matched to a gene: 5. Germline V gene data show CDR1 as SQVTM and CDR2 as ANQGSEA. The chain's CDR3 is CSVDKGDRGGYTF. The CDR3 DNA is TGCAGCGTTGACAAGGGGGACAGGGGTGGCTACACCTTC.

This clonotype was seen only a few times. The chain is built from TRBV4-1 and TRBJ2-3; no clear D. This CDR3 is built from 14 residues. The germline V and J ends were trimmed by 0 bases and 0 bases, with 4 bases remaining between them. Germline loops: CDR1 MGHRA, CDR2 YSYEKL. CDR3 region: CASSQEPSTDTQYF. DNA for the CDR3: TGCGCCAGCAGCCAAGAGCCTAGCACAGATACGCAGTATTTT.

This clonotype was observed at least ten times. V usage is TRBV27 and J usage is TRBJ2-1; 10 bases map to TRBD2. The CDR3 covers 16 residues. V shed 5 bases and J 5 bases; nucleotides not matched to a gene: 9. Germline V gives CDR1 MNHEY, CDR2 SMNVEV (reference sequence). CDR3 protein: CASSLPSGSGNNEQFF. In nucleotides, the CDR3 is TGTGCCAGCAGTCTCCCTAGCGGGAGTGGAAACAATGAGCAGTTCTTC.

The chain recombines TRBV12-5 with TRBJ1-5; D not resolved. The V end was cut by 2 bases, the J end by 5 bases, with 4 bases between. CDR1 and CDR2 (germline): LGHNT, FRNRAP. The CDR3 loop spans 12 amino acids. The CDR3 nucleotides read TGTGCTAGTGGTTTGTTCGATCAGCCCCAGCATTTT. Residues: CASGLFDQPQHF.

This chain connects TRBV7-2 to TRBJ2-1, with 11 bases aligning to TRBD2. Trimming cost V 3 bases and J 4 bases; bases outside gene matches: 2. CDR3 length: 15 residues. In germline, CDR1 is SGHTA, CDR2 FQGNSA. In DNA, the CDR3 is TGTGCCAGCAGCTTTAGCGGGAGGGCGTACAATGAGCAGTTCTTC. Amino acid sequence: CASSFSGRAYNEQFF.

The V call is TRBV20-1, the J call TRBJ1-1; 11 nucleotides line up with TRBD1. This CDR3 is built from 15 residues. Germline V gene data show CDR1 as DFQATT and CDR2 as SNEGSKA (reference sequence). V lost 3 bases, J lost 1 base, and 4 bases stayed unmatched. The CDR3 region is CSASGTGGWNTEAFF. The CDR3 coding sequence is TGCAGTGCTAGTGGGACAGGGGGTTGGAACACTGAAGCTTTCTTT.

This clonotype was detected ten times or more. The chain recombines TRBV7-2 with TRBJ2-1; D gene uncertain. CDR1 and CDR2 (germline): SGHTA, FQGNSA. The CDR3 extends over 15 amino acids. V gave up 5 bases and J gave up 3 bases, with 14 bases separating them. The CDR3 DNA follows: TGTGCCAGCAGCCCTCGGCGTAGTAACTACAATGAGCAGTTCTTC. It encodes CASSPRRSNYNEQFF.

The chain links TRBV20-1 to TRBJ2-7, with TRBD2 identical over 8 bases. V trimming: 5 bases; J trimming: 3 bases; junction bases outside the gene matches: 9. The CDR3 is made up of 14 amino acids. Germline CDR1 reads DFQATT; CDR2 reads SNEGSKA (reference sequence). CDR3 amino acids: CSASSAGANYEQYF. As DNA, the CDR3 is TGCAGTGCTTCCTCAGCGGGGGCCAACTACGAGCAGTACTTC.

This clonotype turned up a few times. The chain links TRBV6-5 to TRBJ1-1, with TRBD1 matching over 9 bases. CDR3 length: 16 amino acids. After removal of 2 bases from V and 7 bases from J, the junction contained 11 bases not matched to a gene. Germline V gene lookup returns CDR1 MNHEY and CDR2 SVGAGI. CDR3 region: CASSYVPTGGYGEAFF. As DNA, the CDR3 is TGTGCCAGCAGTTACGTCCCCACAGGGGGCTATGGTGAAGCTTTCTTT.

The V gene is TRBV11-2, the J gene TRBJ1-2, with D perhaps TRBD1 (6 bases). This CDR3 has 13 amino acids. Germline values: CDR1 SGHAT, CDR2 FQNNGV. The V end lost 3 bases, the J end lost 8 bases, and 13 bases lay between the germline ends. The CDR3 DNA follows: TGTGCCAGCAGCTTGGACAGTCAACCCGGCTACACCTTC. This sequence encodes CASSLDSQPGYTF.

This clonotype occurred many times. The CDR3 region is CASSQTADEKLFF. The CDR3 DNA reads TGTGCCAGCAGTCAGACAGCCGATGAAAAACTGTTTTTT. The chain couples TRBV6-1 to TRBJ1-4; D possibly corresponds to TRBD1 (5 bases). Germline V gives CDR1 MNHNS, CDR2 SASEGT. This CDR3 has 13 residues. Deletions cut 5 bases from V and 6 bases from J, with 10 bases between.

This clonotype turned up a few times. The chain joins TRBV5-1 to TRBJ2-1; no firm D call. The CDR3 runs to 15 residues. The germline V gene encodes CDR1 SGHRS and CDR2 YFSETQ. The ends were cut back, 2 bases at V and 0 bases at J, with 9 bases in the middle. The CDR3 nucleotides read TGCGCCAGCAGCTTTAACACAATCTCCTACAATGAGCAGTTCTTC. It translates to CASSFNTISYNEQFF.

This clonotype was found a few times. The genes are TRBV20-1 and TRBJ1-1; 8 nucleotides match TRBD1. Trimming at V came to 5 bases and at J to 2 bases, leaving 1 base not matched to a gene. The length of the CDR3 is 12 residues. Germline assignment: CDR1 DFQATT and CDR2 SNEGSKA (reference sequence). CDR3 nucleotide sequence: TGCAGTGCTGGACAGGGCAACACTGAAGCTTTCTTT. Its translation: CSAGQGNTEAFF.

J is TRBJ2-5 and V is TRBV20-1; 8 bases align to TRBD2. This CDR3 comprises 14 residues. Germline CDR1 and CDR2: DFQATT and SNEGSKA (reference sequence). V shed 6 bases, J shed 5 bases, and the junction held 11 bases outside the gene matches. CDR3 sequence (DNA): TGCAGTGCCGGACTAGCAGGGGTTTCGGAGACCCAGTACTTC. It codes for CSAGLAGVSETQYF.

There are many counts of this clonotype. This chain connects TRBV28 to TRBJ2-7, with 11 bases lining up with TRBD1. The length of the CDR3 is 14 residues. The germline V gene encodes CDR1 MDHEN and CDR2 SYDVKM. The V and J ends lost 6 bases and 5 bases, in that order; junction bases with no gene match: 6. The chain's CDR3 is CASSPGQGDDEQYF. The CDR3 DNA reads as TGTGCCAGCAGCCCGGGACAGGGGGACGACGAGCAGTACTTC.